A selection of T cell receptor beta chains follows, all from one sample in a study of T cell responses to AZD1222 COVID-19 vaccine. Libraries were prepared by immunoSEQ multiplex PCR; TCRdb keeps only in-frame clonotypes and omits some of them. Among some 170,000 clones, 90% to 95% were seen once, and the ten largest hold about 1.7%. Sequenced material: peripheral blood, taken 28 days after the second AZD1222 dose. These receptors were collected from an adult who received the AZD1222 COVID-19 vaccine. CDR3s include the opening cysteine and the closing phenylalanine or tryptophan. Each record gives: D gene, clone size, J gene, V gene, CDR3 protein, CDR3 DNA. The D gene is left open where the match is weak. Part of the rows lack a size; the others show once, few, many or a class for expanded clones.

. . TRBJ2-7 TRBV12-3/TRBV12-4 CASSLLGPYEQYF TGTGCCAGCAGCCTACTAGGGCCCTACGAGCAGTACTTC
. . TRBJ2-7 TRBV2 CACRDGAVTYEQYF TGTGCCTGCAGGGATGGGGCAGTTACCTACGAGCAGTACTTC
TRBD1 . TRBJ1-6 TRBV5-1 CASSLARGTGELHF TGCGCCAGCAGCTTGGCTCGAGGGACAGGCGAGCTCCACTTT
TRBD1 . TRBJ1-1 TRBV7-2 CASSLAQLGQIMNTEAFF TGTGCCAGCAGCTTAGCGCAACTGGGACAGATCATGAACACTGAAGCTTTCTTT
TRBD2 . TRBJ2-3 TRBV18 CASSPPGLAPTDTQYF TGTGCCAGCTCACCACCGGGACTAGCGCCCACAGATACGCAGTATTTT
TRBD1 . TRBJ2-7 TRBV6-2/TRBV6-3 CASSYVGQGGQYF TGTGCCAGCAGTTACGTGGGACAGGGTGGGCAGTACTTC
TRBD1 . TRBJ2-6 TRBV30 CARDSSSGANVLTF TGTGCCCGGGACAGCTCCTCTGGGGCCAACGTCCTGACTTTC
. . TRBJ2-1 TRBV27 CASRIQTGTLNEQFF TGTGCCAGCAGGATACAAACCGGGACCCTCAATGAGCAGTTCTTC
. . TRBJ1-6 TRBV5-1 CASSPDTNNSPLHF TGCGCCAGCAGTCCGGACACCAATAATTCACCCCTCCACTTT
. . TRBJ1-2 TRBV12-3/TRBV12-4 CASSWDNYGYTF TGTGCCAGCAGTTGGGACAACTATGGCTACACCTTC
TRBD2 once TRBJ2-1 TRBV3-1/TRBV3-2 CASSQGSGAGFF TGTGCCAGCAGCCAAGGGAGCGGGGCCGGATTCTTC
TRBD1 . TRBJ2-2 TRBV19 CATEPDRGQLARRTGELFF TGTGCCACCGAACCCGACAGGGGGCAACTAGCAAGAAGGACCGGGGAGCTGTTTTTT
. once TRBJ2-2 TRBV7-9 CASSPYLRADTGELFF TGTGCCAGCAGCCCATATCTACGGGCCGATACCGGGGAGCTGTTTTTT
. . TRBJ2-7 TRBV11-2 CASSLGRIGAPVHREQYF TGTGCCAGCAGCTTGGGTCGAATAGGGGCTCCGGTCCATCGGGAGCAGTACTTC
TRBD1 . TRBJ1-5 TRBV18 CASSREGARAGYQPQHF TGTGCCAGCTCCCGGGAGGGGGCCCGGGCAGGGTATCAGCCCCAGCATTTT
. . TRBJ2-2 TRBV13 CSPAGAGGELFF TGTTCCCCCGCCGGGGCGGGCGGGGAGCTGTTTTTT
TRBD1 . TRBJ1-1 TRBV10-1 CASSGDRSTEAFF TGCGCCAGCAGCGGGGACAGGAGCACTGAAGCTTTCTTT
TRBD1 . TRBJ1-3 TRBV5-8 CASSRGDSRNTIYF TGTGCCAGCAGCCGAGGGGACAGCCGAAACACCATATATTTT
. . TRBJ1-2 TRBV5-1 CASSLVGGDYGYTF TGCGCCAGCAGCTTGGTTGGCGGCGACTATGGCTACACCTTC
. once TRBJ1-3 TRBV4-2 CASSQPTGSSGNTIYF TGTGCCAGCAGCCAACCGACGGGGAGCTCTGGAAACACCATATATTTT
TRBD1 . TRBJ2-7 TRBV15 CATSDFAGQDYEQYF TGTGCCACCAGCGACTTCGCAGGACAGGACTACGAGCAGTACTTC
. . TRBJ1-4 TRBV3-1/TRBV3-2 CASSQLPTWSEKLFF TGTGCCAGCAGCCAGTTACCTACTTGGAGTGAAAAACTGTTTTTT
TRBD2 few TRBJ2-1 TRBV7-3 CASSLSLAGAEQFF TGTGCCAGCAGCTTAAGCCTAGCGGGGGCAGAGCAGTTCTTC
TRBD2 . TRBJ2-5 TRBV30 CAWRIGGGFQETQYF TGTGCCTGGAGAATCGGGGGGGGCTTCCAAGAGACCCAGTACTTC
TRBD2 . TRBJ2-2 TRBV4-1 CASSRPPGLAGGSHGELFF TGCGCCAGCAGCCGACCTCCGGGACTAGCGGGGGGGAGTCACGGGGAGCTGTTTTTT
. . TRBJ1-2 TRBV7-2 CASSPRDNRANYGYTF TGTGCCAGCAGCCCCCGGGACAATCGGGCTAACTATGGCTACACCTTC
. . TRBJ2-2 TRBV11-3 CASRSGVTGELFF TGTGCCAGCAGGTCCGGGGTAACCGGGGAGCTGTTTTTT
. once TRBJ1-2 TRBV6-5 CASRDGGHYGYTF TGTGCCAGCAGGGACGGCGGGCATTATGGCTACACCTTC
. . TRBJ1-1 TRBV11-2 CASSSGQMNTEAFF TGTGCCAGCAGCTCGGGACAAATGAACACTGAAGCTTTCTTT
TRBD2 . TRBJ2-1 TRBV7-2 CASSLRTGLGSLGEQFF TGTGCCAGCAGCTTGCGCACGGGACTAGGCAGCTTGGGTGAGCAGTTCTTC
. . TRBJ1-1 TRBV6-5 CASLRGGSMNTEAFF TGTGCCAGCCTTAGGGGGGGCTCCATGAACACTGAAGCTTTCTTT
. . TRBJ2-5 TRBV10-3 CAIKEAAQETQYF TGTGCCATCAAAGAGGCGGCACAAGAGACCCAGTACTTC
. . TRBJ2-7 TRBV18 CASSRGQGVYEQYF TGTGCCAGCTCACGCGGCCAAGGGGTCTACGAGCAGTACTTC
TRBD2 . TRBJ2-3 TRBV6-5 CASRVQSGRADTQYF TGTGCCAGCAGAGTTCAAAGCGGGAGGGCAGATACGCAGTATTTT
. . TRBJ1-1 TRBV7-2 CASSLVVVANTEAFF TGTGCCAGCAGCTTAGTCGTTGTGGCGAACACTGAAGCTTTCTTT
TRBD2 few TRBJ2-1 TRBV6-5 CASRVLAGAYNEQFF TGTGCCAGCAGGGTACTAGCGGGAGCCTACAATGAGCAGTTCTTC
. . TRBJ1-1 TRBV28 CASSDKNTEAFF TGTGCCAGCAGCGATAAGAACACTGAAGCTTTCTTT
. . TRBJ1-1 TRBV19 CASSPWGNKNTEAFF TGTGCCAGTAGCCCTTGGGGGAACAAGAACACTGAAGCTTTCTTT
TRBD2 once TRBJ2-2 TRBV30 CAWGLAGGRGGELFF TGTGCCTGGGGACTAGCGGGAGGGAGAGGCGGGGAGCTGTTTTTT
TRBD2 once TRBJ2-1 TRBV7-9 CASSFGLAGNNEQFF TGTGCCAGCAGCTTCGGACTAGCGGGGAACAATGAGCAGTTCTTC
. . TRBJ2-7 TRBV2 CASVLQKLYEQYF TGTGCCAGCGTCCTTCAAAAGCTCTACGAGCAGTACTTC